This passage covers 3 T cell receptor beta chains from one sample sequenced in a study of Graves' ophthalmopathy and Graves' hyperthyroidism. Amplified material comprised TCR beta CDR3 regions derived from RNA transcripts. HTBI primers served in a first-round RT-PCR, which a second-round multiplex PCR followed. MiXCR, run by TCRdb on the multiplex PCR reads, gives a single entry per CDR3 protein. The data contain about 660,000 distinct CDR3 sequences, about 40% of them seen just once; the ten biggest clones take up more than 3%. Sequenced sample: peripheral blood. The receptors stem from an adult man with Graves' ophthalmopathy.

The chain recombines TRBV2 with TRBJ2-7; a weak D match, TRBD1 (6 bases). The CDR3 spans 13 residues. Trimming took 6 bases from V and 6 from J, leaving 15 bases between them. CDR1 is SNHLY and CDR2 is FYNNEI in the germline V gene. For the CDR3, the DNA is TGTGCCAGCAGAGGGGGACGCCGTTTCGAGCAGTACTTC. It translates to CASRGGRRFEQYF.

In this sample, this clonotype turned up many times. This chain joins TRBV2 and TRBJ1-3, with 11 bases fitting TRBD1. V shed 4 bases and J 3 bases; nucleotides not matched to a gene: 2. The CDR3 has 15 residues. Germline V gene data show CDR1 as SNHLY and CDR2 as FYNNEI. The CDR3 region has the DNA TGTGCCAGCAGTGGGACAGGGGGCTTTGGAAACACCATATATTTT. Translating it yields CASSGTGGFGNTIYF.

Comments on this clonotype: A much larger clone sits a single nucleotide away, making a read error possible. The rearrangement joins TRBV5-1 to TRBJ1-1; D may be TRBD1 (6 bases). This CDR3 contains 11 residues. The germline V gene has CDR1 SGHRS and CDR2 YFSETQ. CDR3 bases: TGCACCAGCAGCCCAGGGGTGACAGCTTTCTTT. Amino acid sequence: CTSSPGVTAFF.